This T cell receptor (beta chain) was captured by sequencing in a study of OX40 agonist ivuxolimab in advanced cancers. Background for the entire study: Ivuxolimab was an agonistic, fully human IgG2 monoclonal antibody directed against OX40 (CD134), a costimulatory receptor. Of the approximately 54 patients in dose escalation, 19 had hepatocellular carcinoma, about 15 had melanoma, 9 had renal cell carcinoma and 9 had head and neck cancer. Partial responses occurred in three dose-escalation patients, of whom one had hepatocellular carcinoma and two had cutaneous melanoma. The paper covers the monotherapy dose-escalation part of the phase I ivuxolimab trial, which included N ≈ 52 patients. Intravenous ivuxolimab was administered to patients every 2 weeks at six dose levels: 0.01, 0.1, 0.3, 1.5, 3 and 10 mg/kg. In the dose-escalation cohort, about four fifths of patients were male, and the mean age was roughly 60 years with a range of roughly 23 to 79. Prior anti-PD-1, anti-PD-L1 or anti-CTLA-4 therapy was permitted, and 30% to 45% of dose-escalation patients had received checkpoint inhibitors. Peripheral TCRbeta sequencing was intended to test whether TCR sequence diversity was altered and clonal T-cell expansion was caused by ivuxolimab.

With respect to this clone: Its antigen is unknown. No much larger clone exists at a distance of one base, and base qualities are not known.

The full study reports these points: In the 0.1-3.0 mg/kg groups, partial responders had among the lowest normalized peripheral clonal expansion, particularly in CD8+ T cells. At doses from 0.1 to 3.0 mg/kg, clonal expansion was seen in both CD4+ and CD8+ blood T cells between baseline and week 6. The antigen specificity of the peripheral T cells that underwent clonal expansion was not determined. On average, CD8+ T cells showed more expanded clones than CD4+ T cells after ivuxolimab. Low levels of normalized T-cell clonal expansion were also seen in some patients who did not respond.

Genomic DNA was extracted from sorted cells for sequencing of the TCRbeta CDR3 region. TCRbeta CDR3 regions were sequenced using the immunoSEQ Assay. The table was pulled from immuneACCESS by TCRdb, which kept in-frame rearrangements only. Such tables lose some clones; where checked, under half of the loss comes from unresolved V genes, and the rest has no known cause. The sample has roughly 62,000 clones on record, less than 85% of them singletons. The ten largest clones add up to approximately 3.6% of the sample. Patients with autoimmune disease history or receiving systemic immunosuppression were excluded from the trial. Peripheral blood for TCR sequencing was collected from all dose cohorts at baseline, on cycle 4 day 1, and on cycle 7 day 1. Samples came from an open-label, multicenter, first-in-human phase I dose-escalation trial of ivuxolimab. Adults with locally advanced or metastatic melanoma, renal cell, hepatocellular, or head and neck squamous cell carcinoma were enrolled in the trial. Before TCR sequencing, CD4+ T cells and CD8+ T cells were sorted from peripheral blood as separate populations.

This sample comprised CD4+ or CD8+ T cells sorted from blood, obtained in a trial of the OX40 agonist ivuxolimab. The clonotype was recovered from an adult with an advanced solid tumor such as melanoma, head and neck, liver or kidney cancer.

The DNA sequence is as follows: TGTGCCAGCAGTGAAATGGGTACGGGAGGGCCGCAGTTCTTC. This sequence encodes CASSEMGTGGPQFF. The chain employs TRBV2 and TRBJ2-1; TRBD2 fits 8 bases in the junction. Ends trimmed: V by 2 bases, J by 12 bases; bases unmatched to a gene: 9. The CDR3 measures 14 amino acids from cysteine to phenylalanine. The retained sequence is limited to the CDR3, 42 bases, with the frame set at the first base. CDR1 is given as SNHLY and CDR2 as FYNNEI, both from the germline V gene.